The sequence of this T cell receptor beta chain was determined in a study of blood T cells in healthy people across ages. A sample-barcoded 5' primer and a J-beta primer mix were used in a second PCR of about 7 to 12 cycles. TCRdb called the 5' RACE reads again in MiXCR, with one record for every CDR3 protein. This sample has 1.5 million to 2 million distinct CDR3 sequences, with about two fifths found just once. The CDR3 loop spans 17 amino acids. The germline V gene encodes CDR1 SGDLS and CDR2 YYNGEE. Trimming removed 0 bases from V and 2 bases from J; junction bases left unmatched: 8. Sequenced material: blood. This receptor was identified in a human donor in good health. The V and J genes are TRBV9 and TRBJ2-3; 8 bases are shared with TRBD2. The CDR3, as DNA: TGTGCCAGCAGCGTAGGCCCGGGACTAGTTTTCACAGATACGCAGTATTTT. The encoded protein is CASSVGPGLVFTDTQYF.